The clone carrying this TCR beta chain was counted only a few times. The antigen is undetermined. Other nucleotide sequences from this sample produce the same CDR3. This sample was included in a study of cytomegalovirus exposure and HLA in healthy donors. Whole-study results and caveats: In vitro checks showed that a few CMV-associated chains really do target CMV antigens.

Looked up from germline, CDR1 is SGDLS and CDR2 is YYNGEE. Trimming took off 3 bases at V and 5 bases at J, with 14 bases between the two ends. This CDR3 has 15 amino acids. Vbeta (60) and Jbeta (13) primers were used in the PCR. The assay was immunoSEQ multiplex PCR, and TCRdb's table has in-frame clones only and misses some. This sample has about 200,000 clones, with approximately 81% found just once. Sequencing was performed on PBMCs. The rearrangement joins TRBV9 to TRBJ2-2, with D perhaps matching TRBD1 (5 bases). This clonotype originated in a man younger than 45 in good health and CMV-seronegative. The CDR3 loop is CASSGAQGRTGELFF. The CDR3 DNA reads TGTGCCAGCAGCGGGGCCCAGGGCCGAACCGGGGAGCTGTTTTTT.